A selection of T cell receptor beta chains follows, all from one sample in a study of human thymus T cells. Produced via immunoSEQ multiplex PCR; TCRdb's table is partial and in-frame only. This sample yields tens of thousands of clones, of which around 96% are seen a single time; 0.025% to 0.035% belongs to the top ten. The sequencing sample was made of thymus tissue. These receptors were collected from a boy in the first two years of life with a congenital heart defect but otherwise immunologically healthy. Each CDR3 is given with its conserved first and last residue. Expanded clones are given a class, and other clones once, few, many or no size at all.

v_call: TRBV4-1
cdr3_length: 19
j_call: TRBJ2-1
clone_size: .
cdr3_aa: CASSQEGASGRERYNEQFF

v_call: TRBV27
cdr3_length: 15
j_call: TRBJ1-2
clone_size: .
cdr3_aa: CASSSIGQEGYGYTF

v_call: TRBV5-6
cdr3_length: 12
j_call: TRBJ1-2
clone_size: .
cdr3_aa: CASSLYNYGYTF

v_call: TRBV13
cdr3_length: 13
j_call: TRBJ2-5
clone_size: .
cdr3_aa: CASSPKPRETQYF

v_call: TRBV4-3
cdr3_length: 14
j_call: TRBJ2-7
clone_size: .
cdr3_aa: CASSPRGGLYEQYF

v_call: TRBV27
cdr3_length: 16
j_call: TRBJ1-1
clone_size: .
cdr3_aa: CASSNSSISVNTEAFF

v_call: TRBV5-5
cdr3_length: 15
j_call: TRBJ1-1
clone_size: .
cdr3_aa: CASSSRPPTANEAFF

v_call: TRBV11-2
cdr3_length: 16
j_call: TRBJ1-6
clone_size: .
cdr3_aa: CASSLKIAGHLLLLHF

v_call: TRBV10-3
cdr3_length: 15
j_call: TRBJ1-2
clone_size: once
cdr3_aa: CAIRVKGLRYSGYTF

v_call: TRBV4-1
cdr3_length: 16
j_call: TRBJ2-3
clone_size: .
cdr3_aa: CASSYVAGWRTDTQYF

v_call: TRBV7-9
cdr3_length: 12
j_call: TRBJ2-7
clone_size: once
cdr3_aa: CATKQEFYEQYF

v_call: TRBV10-2
cdr3_length: 16
j_call: TRBJ2-1
clone_size: .
cdr3_aa: CASSEGDREGRNEQFF

v_call: TRBV14
cdr3_length: 15
j_call: TRBJ2-7
clone_size: .
cdr3_aa: CASSESPGLIYEQYF

v_call: TRBV7-2
cdr3_length: 16
j_call: TRBJ2-1
clone_size: .
cdr3_aa: CASSLGGAGKYNEQFF

v_call: TRBV7-2
cdr3_length: 13
j_call: TRBJ1-5
clone_size: .
cdr3_aa: CASSPGLEEPQHF

v_call: TRBV19
cdr3_length: 20
j_call: TRBJ1-5
clone_size: .
cdr3_aa: CASSIQFAGTGGTGNQPQHF

v_call: TRBV11-1
cdr3_length: 14
j_call: TRBJ2-3
clone_size: once
cdr3_aa: CASSRQMGPDTQYF

v_call: TRBV4-3
cdr3_length: 17
j_call: TRBJ1-1
clone_size: .
cdr3_aa: CASSQDNWVRENTEAFF

v_call: TRBV7-9
cdr3_length: 17
j_call: TRBJ1-1
clone_size: .
cdr3_aa: CASSVLTPGTTNTEAFF

v_call: TRBV20-1
cdr3_length: 10
j_call: TRBJ1-2
clone_size: .
cdr3_aa: CSASSDGYTF

v_call: TRBV27
cdr3_length: 16
j_call: TRBJ1-5
clone_size: .
cdr3_aa: CASSPSGQGMNQPQHF

v_call: TRBV19
cdr3_length: 16
j_call: TRBJ2-5
clone_size: .
cdr3_aa: CASSLKRTGARETQYF

v_call: TRBV7-8
cdr3_length: 14
j_call: TRBJ1-2
clone_size: .
cdr3_aa: CASSLVNGYYGYTF

v_call: TRBV5-1
cdr3_length: 15
j_call: TRBJ1-1
clone_size: .
cdr3_aa: CASSSSRGPNTEAFF

v_call: TRBV6-5
cdr3_length: 12
j_call: TRBJ2-1
clone_size: .
cdr3_aa: CASSPPGDEQFF

v_call: TRBV6-6
cdr3_length: 15
j_call: TRBJ2-3
clone_size: .
cdr3_aa: CASSYQGALTDTQYF

v_call: TRBV25-1
cdr3_length: 17
j_call: TRBJ2-3
clone_size: .
cdr3_aa: CASSEWPGQRSTDTQYF

v_call: TRBV19
cdr3_length: 21
j_call: TRBJ2-1
clone_size: .
cdr3_aa: CASSIIPSGVAGVPNYNEQFF

v_call: TRBV7-9
cdr3_length: 17
j_call: TRBJ2-5
clone_size: .
cdr3_aa: CASSLRTSGGPQETQYF

v_call: TRBV7-2
cdr3_length: 16
j_call: TRBJ1-2
clone_size: .
cdr3_aa: CASSYRDDGANYGYTF

v_call: TRBV11-2
cdr3_length: 17
j_call: TRBJ2-5
clone_size: .
cdr3_aa: CASSLEGRTAQAGTQYF

v_call: TRBV15
cdr3_length: 18
j_call: TRBJ2-1
clone_size: .
cdr3_aa: CATSRNIPPREKIYEQFF

v_call: TRBV5-4
cdr3_length: 16
j_call: TRBJ2-2
clone_size: .
cdr3_aa: CASRPRGNSNTGELFF

v_call: TRBV28
cdr3_length: 14
j_call: TRBJ2-5
clone_size: .
cdr3_aa: CASSLAGARETQYF

v_call: TRBV7-9
cdr3_length: 16
j_call: TRBJ1-1
clone_size: .
cdr3_aa: CASSPFRGGKYTEAFF

v_call: TRBV5-6
cdr3_length: 16
j_call: TRBJ2-1
clone_size: .
cdr3_aa: CASSLTIASSYNEQFF

v_call: TRBV27
cdr3_length: 10
j_call: TRBJ2-5
clone_size: .
cdr3_aa: CASGRETQYF

v_call: TRBV5-1
cdr3_length: 13
j_call: TRBJ1-1
clone_size: .
cdr3_aa: CASSVGQNTEAFF

v_call: TRBV5-6
cdr3_length: 15
j_call: TRBJ2-1
clone_size: .
cdr3_aa: CASSLGQGGYNEQFF

v_call: TRBV27
cdr3_length: 14
j_call: TRBJ1-2
clone_size: once
cdr3_aa: CASTQGQFDRGYTF

v_call: TRBV4-1
cdr3_length: 18
j_call: TRBJ2-1
clone_size: .
cdr3_aa: CASSQDPGVGTDDHEQFF

v_call: TRBV18
cdr3_length: 13
j_call: TRBJ1-2
clone_size: .
cdr3_aa: CASSPPGQRGYTF

v_call: TRBV19
cdr3_length: 15
j_call: TRBJ2-3
clone_size: .
cdr3_aa: CASSPRRSHTDTQYF